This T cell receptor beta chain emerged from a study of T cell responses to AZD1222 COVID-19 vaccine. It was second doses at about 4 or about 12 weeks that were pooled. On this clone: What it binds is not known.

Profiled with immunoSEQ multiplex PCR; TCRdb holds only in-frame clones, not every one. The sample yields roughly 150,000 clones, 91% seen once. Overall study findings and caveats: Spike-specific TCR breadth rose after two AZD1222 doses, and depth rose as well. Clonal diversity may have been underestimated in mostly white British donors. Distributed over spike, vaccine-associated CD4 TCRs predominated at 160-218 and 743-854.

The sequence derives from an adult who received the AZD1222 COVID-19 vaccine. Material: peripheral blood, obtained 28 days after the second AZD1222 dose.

The CDR3 coding sequence is TGTGCCAGCAGTTCCCCCGGGACAGGGCATAATGAAGCTTTCTTT. It translates to CASSSPGTGHNEAFF. The chain uses TRBV28 and TRBJ1-1, with 9 bases matching TRBD1. The CDR3 sequence is 15 residues long. From germline, CDR1 is MDHEN and CDR2 SYDVKM. V was pared by 4 bases and J by 7 bases, with 10 bases of the junction left unmatched.